This T cell receptor beta chain was identified during a study of blood T cell repertoires in COVID-19. About the study: Sites across the United States, Italy and Spain contributed samples from acute and convalescent COVID-19. The analysed material was cDNA or gDNA that came from T cells, B-cell-depleted T cells, or PBMCs.

Original processing notes: Amplification of reference gene primers provided the estimated nucleated cell counts. The protocol was immunoSEQ multiplex PCR, while the TCRdb copy is restricted to in-frame clones and leaves out a portion. V and J calls and clone size are those listed in that table; D and trimming were worked out from the DNA. The data contain about 230,000 clones, roughly 80% of them seen just once; the ten biggest clones take up roughly 7%. The sequence came from a woman aged 50 to 60 with acute or convalescent COVID-19. The sample comprised peripheral blood.

As DNA, the CDR3 is TGTGCCAGCAGCCAGGACAGTTCTTACAATTCACCCCTCCACTTT. This codes for CASSQDSSYNSPLHF. This chain links TRBV11-2 with TRBJ1-6; maybe TRBD1 (6 bases). This CDR3 is 15 amino acids long. Deletions cut 5 bases from V and 7 bases from J, with 15 bases between. Germline V lookup: CDR1 SGHAT, CDR2 FQNNGV. The full variable domain, in which reference TRBV11-2 and TRBJ1-6 provide the parts outside the CDR3, is EAGVAQSPRYKIIEKRQSVAFWCNPISGHATLYWYQQILGQGPKLLIQFQNNGVVDDSQLPKDRFSAERLKGVDSTLKIQPAKLEDSAVYLCASSQDSSYNSPLHFGNGTRLTVT.